This TCR beta chain is from a study of shared clonotypes between healthy human individuals. About the research overall: CD4 naive and CD4 memory each took three plates per donor, while CD8 naive took two and CD8 memory one.

It was 200 to 250 ng DNA, about 30,000 T cell genomes, that sorted-subset replicate PCRs used. Libraries were prepared by immunoSEQ multiplex PCR; TCRdb keeps only in-frame clonotypes and omits some of them. The sample lists nearly 2 million clones, about 94% occurring once. Study-wide results and caveats: For sorted subsets, rarefaction showed incomplete sequencing despite large depth. Larger estimated richness was generally recorded for naive subsets relative to memory subsets.

A remark on this clone: The target antigen is unknown.

This CDR3 is built from 14 residues. Trimming at V came to 3 bases and at J to 8 bases, leaving 3 bases not matched to a gene. The germline gives CDR1 SGHAT, CDR2 FQNNGV. Naive CD8 cells lacked CD45RO, underwent positive selection for CCR7 and left out terminally differentiated effector memory CD45RA+ cells. The chain recombines TRBV11-2 with TRBJ2-1, with 11 bases aligning to TRBD1. This clonotype was sampled from a man between 18 and 29 years old in good health. The sample comprised naive CD8+ T cells sorted from blood. The CDR3 here is CASSFGQGAYEQFF. CDR3 DNA sequence: TGTGCCAGCAGCTTTGGACAGGGGGCCTATGAGCAGTTCTTC.